Listed below are T cell receptor beta chains from one sample, sequenced in a study of regulatory T cells in long-lasting Graves disease. A single record per CDR3 protein comes from TCRdb applying MiXCR to the multiplex PCR reads. The top ten clones hold roughly 20% of a sample with over 350,000 distinct CDR3 sequences, more than 20% of them seen once. The material sequenced was peripheral blood mononuclear cells (PBMCs), taken when the disease was refractory, from a patient treated with antithyroid drugs. The receptors here all came from a female donor with Graves disease. Both conserved end residues are part of each CDR3. A D gene is named only where the DNA matches it firmly. Part of the rows lack a size; the others show once, few, many or a class for expanded clones.

clone_size: NA; v_call: TRBV6-8; d_call: NA; j_call: TRBJ2-7; cdr3_aa: CVSSIPGEQYF; cdr3_nt: TGTGTCAGCAGCATTCCGGGCGAGCAGTACTTC
clone_size: NA; v_call: TRBV5-1; d_call: NA; j_call: TRBJ1-4; cdr3_aa: CTSSFGGTATNEKLFF; cdr3_nt: TGCACCAGCAGCTTTGGGGGGACCGCAACTAATGAAAAACTGTTTTTT
clone_size: many; v_call: TRBV3-1; d_call: TRBD2; j_call: TRBJ2-5; cdr3_aa: CASSPETSGREETQYF; cdr3_nt: TGTGCCAGCAGCCCTGAGACTAGCGGGAGGGAAGAGACCCAGTACTTC
clone_size: NA; v_call: TRBV9; d_call: TRBD2; j_call: TRBJ2-2; cdr3_aa: CASSVAPTSGRTGELFF; cdr3_nt: TGTGCCAGCAGCGTAGCCCCAACTAGCGGGAGGACCGGGGAGCTGTTTTTT
clone_size: many; v_call: TRBV12-3/TRBV12-4; d_call: NA; j_call: TRBJ2-4; cdr3_aa: CASSPLLTLAKNIQYF; cdr3_nt: TGTGCCAGCAGTCCCCTTCTTACACTAGCCAAAAACATTCAGTACTTC
clone_size: NA; v_call: TRBV5-4; d_call: NA; j_call: TRBJ2-7; cdr3_aa: CASRLDSAYEQYF; cdr3_nt: TGTGCCAGCAGATTGGACTCAGCCTACGAGCAGTACTTC
clone_size: few; v_call: TRBV7-2; d_call: NA; j_call: TRBJ2-5; cdr3_aa: CASSLVLSTPHKETQYF; cdr3_nt: TGTGCCAGCAGCTTAGTGTTGTCTACACCCCATAAAGAGACCCAGTACTTC
clone_size: many; v_call: TRBV30; d_call: TRBD1; j_call: TRBJ1-1; cdr3_aa: CATSGDRGAKNTEAFF; cdr3_nt: TGTGCCACCTCGGGGGACAGGGGGGCTAAGAACACTGAAGCTTTCTTT
clone_size: many; v_call: TRBV25-1; d_call: TRBD2; j_call: TRBJ2-5; cdr3_aa: CASSESRLAGVVLETQYF; cdr3_nt: TGTGCCAGCAGTGAAAGTAGGCTAGCGGGAGTCGTGCTAGAGACCCAGTACTTC
clone_size: few; v_call: TRBV3-1; d_call: NA; j_call: TRBJ2-2; cdr3_aa: CASSRGGGNTGELFF; cdr3_nt: TGTGCCAGCAGCCGGGGCGGAGGGAACACCGGGGAGCTGTTTTTT
clone_size: few; v_call: TRBV12-3/TRBV12-4; d_call: NA; j_call: TRBJ2-7; cdr3_aa: CASSQDKNEQYF; cdr3_nt: TGTGCCAGCAGTCAAGACAAGAACGAGCAGTACTTC
clone_size: many; v_call: TRBV24-1; d_call: NA; j_call: TRBJ2-1; cdr3_aa: CATSGGGLRNNEQFF; cdr3_nt: TGTGCCACCAGTGGAGGCGGACTGAGGAACAATGAGCAGTTCTTC
clone_size: few; v_call: TRBV10-3; d_call: TRBD1; j_call: TRBJ1-2; cdr3_aa: CAISAAPQGAAGGYTF; cdr3_nt: TGTGCCATCAGTGCCGCGCCTCAGGGGGCGGCCGGTGGCTACACCTTC
clone_size: NA; v_call: TRBV20-1; d_call: NA; j_call: TRBJ2-7; cdr3_aa: CSARTAADYEQYF; cdr3_nt: TGCAGTGCTCGTACGGCAGCGGACTACGAGCAGTACTTC
clone_size: NA; v_call: TRBV6-4; d_call: TRBD1; j_call: TRBJ1-1; cdr3_aa: CASSDPKEPGTGQNPNTEAFF; cdr3_nt: TGTGCCAGCAGTGACCCAAAAGAACCCGGGACAGGGCAAAATCCGAACACTGAAGCTTTCTTT
clone_size: NA; v_call: TRBV10-3; d_call: NA; j_call: TRBJ1-3; cdr3_aa: CAISGTAGRGYF; cdr3_nt: TGTGCCATCAGTGGAACTGCGGGCAGAGGATATTTT
clone_size: NA; v_call: TRBV20-1; d_call: TRBD1; j_call: TRBJ2-7; cdr3_aa: CSASNQGASYEQYF; cdr3_nt: TGCAGTGCTAGTAATCAGGGGGCTTCCTACGAGCAGTACTTC
clone_size: many; v_call: TRBV24-1; d_call: TRBD1; j_call: TRBJ1-2; cdr3_aa: CATSESPGQGSYGYTF; cdr3_nt: TGTGCCACCAGTGAATCCCCGGGACAGGGTTCCTATGGCTACACCTTC
clone_size: few; v_call: TRBV29-1; d_call: NA; j_call: TRBJ1-2; cdr3_aa: CSVEGDGYGYTF; cdr3_nt: TGCAGCGTTGAAGGTGACGGTTATGGCTACACCTTC
clone_size: many; v_call: TRBV28; d_call: NA; j_call: TRBJ2-4; cdr3_aa: CASSARVVAKNIQYF; cdr3_nt: TGTGCCAGCAGTGCAAGGGTAGTGGCCAAAAACATTCAGTACTTC
clone_size: NA; v_call: TRBV5-1; d_call: TRBD1; j_call: TRBJ1-4; cdr3_aa: CASSLRTGSNEKLFF; cdr3_nt: TGCGCCAGCAGCCTTCGGACAGGGTCTAATGAAAAACTGTTTTTT
clone_size: NA; v_call: TRBV15; d_call: NA; j_call: TRBJ2-7; cdr3_aa: CATSRLGPYEQYF; cdr3_nt: TGTGCCACCAGCAGACTTGGACCCTACGAGCAGTACTTC
clone_size: NA; v_call: TRBV5-1; d_call: TRBD2; j_call: TRBJ2-5; cdr3_aa: CASSRAGLAVETQYF; cdr3_nt: TGCGCCAGCAGCCGGGCCGGACTAGCGGTTGAGACCCAGTACTTC
clone_size: once; v_call: TRBV30; d_call: NA; j_call: TRBJ1-1; cdr3_aa: CAGLRRNTEAFF; cdr3_nt: TGTGCCGGATTAAGGAGGAACACTGAAGCTTTCTTT
clone_size: few; v_call: TRBV19; d_call: NA; j_call: TRBJ2-6; cdr3_aa: CASIDPGAGANVLTF; cdr3_nt: TGTGCCAGTATTGACCCGGGAGCTGGGGCCAACGTCCTGACTTTC
clone_size: few; v_call: TRBV7-6; d_call: TRBD2; j_call: TRBJ2-1; cdr3_aa: CASSLGREGVNEQFF; cdr3_nt: TGTGCCAGCAGCTTGGGGCGGGAGGGGGTGAATGAGCAGTTCTTC
clone_size: NA; v_call: TRBV3-1; d_call: TRBD1; j_call: TRBJ2-5; cdr3_aa: CASIKTGDETQYF; cdr3_nt: TGTGCCAGCATCAAAACAGGGGATGAGACCCAGTACTTC
clone_size: NA; v_call: TRBV9; d_call: TRBD1; j_call: TRBJ1-2; cdr3_aa: CASSVGGGGSYGYTF; cdr3_nt: TGTGCCAGCAGCGTAGGTGGAGGGGGCTCCTATGGCTACACCTTC
clone_size: NA; v_call: TRBV7-9; d_call: NA; j_call: TRBJ1-1; cdr3_aa: CASSLSRGPDTEAFF; cdr3_nt: TGTGCCAGCAGCTTATCGAGGGGCCCCGACACTGAAGCTTTCTTT
clone_size: many; v_call: TRBV6-1; d_call: TRBD2; j_call: TRBJ2-5; cdr3_aa: CASSKTSALGETQYF; cdr3_nt: TGTGCCAGCAGCAAGACTAGCGCACTTGGGGAGACCCAGTACTTC
clone_size: few; v_call: TRBV20-1; d_call: NA; j_call: TRBJ1-1; cdr3_aa: CSAPGGITMNTEAFF; cdr3_nt: TGCAGTGCCCCTGGGGGCATTACCATGAACACTGAAGCTTTCTTT
clone_size: many; v_call: TRBV28; d_call: NA; j_call: TRBJ2-2; cdr3_aa: CASSSNDGELFF; cdr3_nt: TGTGCCAGCAGTTCTAACGACGGGGAGCTGTTTTTT
clone_size: NA; v_call: TRBV30; d_call: NA; j_call: TRBJ2-7; cdr3_aa: CAWSVSMRQYF; cdr3_nt: TGTGCCTGGAGTGTCTCGATGCGGCAGTACTTC
clone_size: NA; v_call: TRBV5-1; d_call: NA; j_call: TRBJ2-3; cdr3_aa: CASSSDVATDTQYF; cdr3_nt: TGCGCCAGCAGCTCAGACGTAGCCACAGATACGCAGTATTTT
clone_size: medium-sized; v_call: TRBV2; d_call: TRBD1; j_call: TRBJ2-5; cdr3_aa: CASSWDRGGETQYF; cdr3_nt: TGTGCCAGCAGTTGGGACAGGGGGGGAGAGACCCAGTACTTC
clone_size: many; v_call: TRBV25-1; d_call: TRBD2; j_call: TRBJ2-7; cdr3_aa: CASSEHRTSAHEQYF; cdr3_nt: TGTGCCAGCAGTGAACACCGGACTAGCGCGCACGAGCAGTACTTC
clone_size: few; v_call: TRBV12-3/TRBV12-4; d_call: NA; j_call: TRBJ2-3; cdr3_aa: CASSPRTVDLSTDTQYF; cdr3_nt: TGTGCCAGCAGTCCGAGGACAGTGGATCTTAGCACAGATACGCAGTATTTT
clone_size: many; v_call: TRBV12-3/TRBV12-4; d_call: NA; j_call: TRBJ2-7; cdr3_aa: CASSPPGPKYEQYF; cdr3_nt: TGTGCCAGCAGTCCACCGGGACCCAAATACGAGCAGTACTTC
clone_size: NA; v_call: TRBV20-1; d_call: TRBD1; j_call: TRBJ2-7; cdr3_aa: CSATGTELYEQYF; cdr3_nt: TGCAGTGCTACGGGGACAGAACTTTACGAGCAGTACTTC
clone_size: few; v_call: TRBV28; d_call: TRBD1; j_call: TRBJ2-3; cdr3_aa: CASSRDSADTQYF; cdr3_nt: TGTGCCAGCAGCCGGGACAGCGCAGATACGCAGTATTTT
clone_size: few; v_call: TRBV6-1; d_call: TRBD2; j_call: TRBJ2-1; cdr3_aa: CASTWTSGSNEQFF; cdr3_nt: TGTGCCAGCACCTGGACTAGCGGGAGTAATGAGCAGTTCTTC
clone_size: few; v_call: TRBV6-2/TRBV6-3; d_call: TRBD1; j_call: TRBJ2-2; cdr3_aa: CASGSPGTGVRELFF; cdr3_nt: TGTGCCAGCGGCTCCCCCGGGACAGGGGTCCGGGAGCTGTTTTTT
clone_size: many; v_call: TRBV7-6; d_call: NA; j_call: TRBJ2-5; cdr3_aa: CASSPGRGGLQETQYF; cdr3_nt: TGTGCCAGCAGCCCCGGTCGAGGGGGACTACAAGAGACCCAGTACTTC
clone_size: many; v_call: TRBV20-1; d_call: TRBD1; j_call: TRBJ1-5; cdr3_aa: CSAWLDRGLYSNQPQHF; cdr3_nt: TGCAGTGCCTGGCTGGACAGGGGACTATATAGCAATCAGCCCCAGCATTTT
clone_size: NA; v_call: TRBV20-1; d_call: NA; j_call: TRBJ1-1; cdr3_aa: CSARDPRVTDTEAFF; cdr3_nt: TGCAGTGCTAGAGATCCTAGGGTAACGGACACTGAAGCTTTCTTT
clone_size: NA; v_call: TRBV5-6; d_call: NA; j_call: TRBJ2-6; cdr3_aa: CASSLVGPLSGANVLTF; cdr3_nt: TGTGCCAGCAGCTTGGTGGGACCCCTCTCTGGGGCCAACGTCCTGACTTTC
clone_size: NA; v_call: TRBV14; d_call: NA; j_call: TRBJ2-5; cdr3_aa: CASSSAPGTEGQTQYF; cdr3_nt: TGTGCCAGCAGCTCAGCCCCCGGGACCGAGGGCCAGACCCAGTACTTC
clone_size: NA; v_call: TRBV6-1; d_call: TRBD1; j_call: TRBJ1-2; cdr3_aa: CASSDPGQGYGANYGYTF; cdr3_nt: TGTGCCAGCAGTGACCCGGGACAGGGGTATGGGGCTAACTATGGCTACACCTTC
clone_size: many; v_call: TRBV7-2; d_call: TRBD2; j_call: TRBJ2-7; cdr3_aa: CASSPHIGAGSGAYEQYF; cdr3_nt: TGTGCCAGCAGCCCCCATATTGGGGCCGGTAGCGGGGCCTACGAGCAGTACTTC
clone_size: once; v_call: TRBV7-8; d_call: NA; j_call: TRBJ2-5; cdr3_aa: CASSSLSSETQYF; cdr3_nt: TGTGCCAGCAGCTCCCTCTCGTCAGAGACCCAGTACTTC
clone_size: many; v_call: TRBV28; d_call: TRBD1; j_call: TRBJ1-3; cdr3_aa: CASTAGGGSSGNTIYF; cdr3_nt: TGTGCCAGCACGGCAGGGGGCGGCAGCTCTGGAAACACCATATATTTT
clone_size: few; v_call: TRBV7-6; d_call: NA; j_call: TRBJ2-7; cdr3_aa: CASSSGVQAYEQYF; cdr3_nt: TGTGCCAGCAGCTCTGGGGTGCAAGCCTACGAGCAGTACTTC
clone_size: NA; v_call: TRBV11-2; d_call: NA; j_call: TRBJ1-1; cdr3_aa: CASSREMSTEAFF; cdr3_nt: TGTGCCAGCAGTCGGGAAATGAGCACTGAAGCTTTCTTT
clone_size: NA; v_call: TRBV7-3; d_call: NA; j_call: TRBJ2-6; cdr3_aa: CASSLTGPQGGANVLTF; cdr3_nt: TGTGCCAGCAGCTTAACGGGACCCCAGGGCGGGGCCAACGTCCTGACTTTC
clone_size: NA; v_call: TRBV19; d_call: TRBD1; j_call: TRBJ2-2; cdr3_aa: CASSIAGTGFPGELFF; cdr3_nt: TGTGCCAGTAGTATTGCCGGGACAGGGTTTCCCGGGGAGCTGTTTTTT
clone_size: many; v_call: TRBV7-9; d_call: TRBD2; j_call: TRBJ2-5; cdr3_aa: CASSLIPASGGKETQYF; cdr3_nt: TGTGCCAGCAGCTTAATCCCCGCTAGCGGGGGGAAAGAGACCCAGTACTTC